Reported below is one TCR beta chain. It lacks a known antigen. It has no much larger one-base neighbor in the sample; base qualities were not kept. This entry belongs to a study of cytomegalovirus exposure and HLA in healthy donors (TCRdb year 2017). With respect to the entire study: According to a later analysis, one platform produced both the 110 or so validation repertoires and the 666 repertoires of the first cohort. The study aimed to test whether signatures of past pathogen exposure could be identified by cataloging public T cell receptors. To predict cytomegalovirus infection status, the study combined high-throughput TCR immunosequencing, statistical association of individual TCRs with disease status, and machine learning. A separate validation cohort of roughly 130 different subjects was used in addition to the 666-subject first cohort. Summary of the overall study and its limitations: In a later analysis, TCRs clustered in the first cohort were found to also tend to co-occur in the 120 or so validation repertoires, with about 93% of cluster scores above 0. In vitro tests confirmed that a few of the cytomegalovirus-associated TCR beta chains recognize cytomegalovirus antigens. Most TCR sequences were observed very rarely across donors, whereas some public TCRs were present in many individuals. The classifier was reported to diagnose cytomegalovirus status with high specificity and sensitivity in both the original cohort and the validation cohort. According to the authors, the approach could potentially be generalized to other disease states and immunological phenotypes. A total of fewer than 200 TCR beta chains were listed by the study as associated with cytomegalovirus. All 120 or so repertoires were used to score co-occurrence in the validation cohort in a later analysis, because that analysis had no HLA typing for the cohort.

Receptors were amplified or captured by the immunoSEQ multiplex PCR assay. The source study handled its data this way. A statistical classification framework was built for diagnosing cytomegalovirus status from the catalog of TCR beta chain sequences. The immuneACCESS repertoire file appears here via TCRdb, limited to in-frame rearrangements. These files lack a portion of the clones; in checked studies, under half of the deficit traces to unresolved V genes, and the cause of the others is not known. For V, J and clone size, that table is used; D and trimming come from the DNA. The sample includes approximately 260,000 clones, with roughly 85% observed a single time. The ten top clones hold about 1% of the sample. The donors belonged to the validation cohort of around 130 subjects, which was separate from the approximately 700-subject first cohort. The source material was PBMCs. The source of this sequence is a young woman in good health and CMV-seronegative.

The sequenced DNA is TGTGCCAGCTCACCCACGACAGGGGGCATGGACGAGCAGTACTTC. It translates as CASSPTTGGMDEQYF. In this chain, TRBV18 is recombined with TRBJ2-7, with 10 bases in between that match TRBD1. The CDR3 covers 15 residues, taking in both the cysteine and the phenylalanine. The DNA shown is the 45-base CDR3, in frame from base 1. Compared with germline, V lacks 3 bases and J lacks 5 bases; bases without a gene match: 7. As encoded in the germline V gene, CDR1 is KGHSH while CDR2 is LQKENI.